This T cell receptor beta chain is from a study of blood T cells in healthy people across ages. Overall study results and limits: With naive T cell percentage, TCR beta diversity showed a strong correlation.

Those donating, healthy Caucasian individuals from Russia, were aged about 6 to 95. Trimming stripped 1 base from V and 5 bases from J, with 15 bases between. The CDR3 runs to 16 residues. The germline V gene has CDR1 SGHTA and CDR2 FQGNSA. A second PCR, run for roughly 7 to 12 cycles, used a sample-barcoded 5' primer plus a J-beta primer mix. TCRdb recomputed calls from the 5' RACE reads with MiXCR, one row per CDR3 protein. The profile shows 1.8 million or so distinct CDR3 sequences, about two fifths of them singletons. Notes on this clonotype: As yet, its antigen is unknown.

This receptor was obtained from a human donor in good health. This chain links TRBV7-2 with TRBJ1-5; possibly TRBD1 for D (6 bases). Sequencing was carried out using blood. The CDR3 sequence: CASSLVGGAIDQPQHF. CDR3 coding DNA: TGTGCCAGCAGCTTAGTGGGGGGGGCCATCGATCAGCCCCAGCATTTT.